The source of this T cell receptor beta chain is a study of cytomegalovirus exposure and HLA in healthy donors. The PCR employed 60 Vbeta primers together with 13 Jbeta primers. Assay: immunoSEQ multiplex PCR; the TCRdb copy retains only in-frame clones and omits some. The repertoire holds 130,000 or so clones, with roughly 80% as singletons. This CDR3 comprises 16 residues. J was trimmed by 6 bases and V by 2 bases; bases with no gene match: 9. From germline, CDR1 is MNHEY and CDR2 SVGAGI. The specimen was PBMCs. The receptor was derived from a man younger than 35 in good health and CMV-seronegative. V is TRBV6-5 and J is TRBJ1-2, with 10 positions matching TRBD1. DNA of the CDR3: TGTGCCAGCAGTTACGCCCGGAGGACAGGGGGGGATGGCTACACCTTC. It specifies CASSYARRTGGDGYTF.